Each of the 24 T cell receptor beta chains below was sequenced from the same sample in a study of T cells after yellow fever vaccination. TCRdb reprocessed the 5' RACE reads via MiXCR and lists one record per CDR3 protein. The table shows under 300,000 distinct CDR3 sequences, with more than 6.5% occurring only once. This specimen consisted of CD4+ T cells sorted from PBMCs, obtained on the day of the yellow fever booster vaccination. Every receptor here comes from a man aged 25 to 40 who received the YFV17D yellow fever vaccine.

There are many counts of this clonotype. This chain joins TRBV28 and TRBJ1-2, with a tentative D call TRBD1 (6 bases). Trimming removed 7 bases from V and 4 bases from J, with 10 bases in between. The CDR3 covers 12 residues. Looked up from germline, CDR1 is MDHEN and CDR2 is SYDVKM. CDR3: CASKGTSYGYTF. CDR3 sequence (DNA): TGTGCCAGCAAGGGGACAAGCTATGGCTACACCTTC.

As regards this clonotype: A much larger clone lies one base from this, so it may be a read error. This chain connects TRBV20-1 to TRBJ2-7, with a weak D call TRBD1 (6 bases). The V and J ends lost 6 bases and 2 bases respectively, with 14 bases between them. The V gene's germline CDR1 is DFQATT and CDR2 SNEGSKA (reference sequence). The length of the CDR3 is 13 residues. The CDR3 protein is CSASQGPTYEQYF. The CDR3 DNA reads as TGCAGTGCATCTCAGGGGCCGACCTACGAGCAGTACTTC.

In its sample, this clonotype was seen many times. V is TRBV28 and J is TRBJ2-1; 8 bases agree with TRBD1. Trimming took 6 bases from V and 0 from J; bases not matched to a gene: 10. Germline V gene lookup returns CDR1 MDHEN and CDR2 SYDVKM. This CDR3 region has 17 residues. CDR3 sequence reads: CASRFSRDRSSYNEQFF. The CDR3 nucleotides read TGTGCCAGCAGATTCAGCCGGGACAGGAGCTCCTACAATGAGCAGTTCTTC. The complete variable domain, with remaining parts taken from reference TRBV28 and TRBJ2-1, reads DVKVTQSSRYLVKRTGEKVFLECVQDMDHENMFWYRQDPGLGLRLIYFSYDVKMKEKGDIPEGYSVSREKKERFSLILESASTNQTSMYLCASRFSRDRSSYNEQFFGPGTRLTVL.

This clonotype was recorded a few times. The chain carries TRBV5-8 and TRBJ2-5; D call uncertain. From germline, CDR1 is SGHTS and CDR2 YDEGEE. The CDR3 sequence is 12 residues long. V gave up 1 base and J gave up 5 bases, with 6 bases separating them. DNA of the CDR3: TGTGCCAGCAGCTTGAGCTACGAGACCCAGTACTTC. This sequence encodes CASSLSYETQYF.

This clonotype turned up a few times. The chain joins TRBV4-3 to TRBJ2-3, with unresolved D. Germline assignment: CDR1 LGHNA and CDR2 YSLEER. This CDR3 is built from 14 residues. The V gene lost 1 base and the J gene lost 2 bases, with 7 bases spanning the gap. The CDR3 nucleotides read TGCGCCAGCAGCCAAGGACACCTCACAGATACGCAGTATTTT. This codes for CASSQGHLTDTQYF.

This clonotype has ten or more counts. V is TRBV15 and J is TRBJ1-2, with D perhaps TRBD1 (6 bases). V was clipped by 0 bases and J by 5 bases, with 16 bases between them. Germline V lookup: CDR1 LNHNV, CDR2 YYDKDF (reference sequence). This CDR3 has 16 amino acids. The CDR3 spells CATSRDGGTKLYGYTF. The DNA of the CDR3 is TGTGCCACCAGCAGAGATGGGGGGACAAAACTTTATGGCTACACCTTC.

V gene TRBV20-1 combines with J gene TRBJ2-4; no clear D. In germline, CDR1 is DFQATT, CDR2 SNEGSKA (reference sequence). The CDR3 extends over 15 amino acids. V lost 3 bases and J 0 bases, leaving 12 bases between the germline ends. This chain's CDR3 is CSARRQELAKNIQYF. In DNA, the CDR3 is TGCAGTGCTAGGAGGCAAGAACTAGCCAAAAACATTCAGTACTTC.

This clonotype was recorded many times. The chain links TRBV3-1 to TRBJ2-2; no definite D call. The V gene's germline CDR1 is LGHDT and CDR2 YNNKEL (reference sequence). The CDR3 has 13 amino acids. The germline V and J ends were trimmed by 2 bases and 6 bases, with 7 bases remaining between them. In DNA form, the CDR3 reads TGTGCCAGCAGCCAAATAGAGGCCGGGGAGCTGTTTTTT. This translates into CASSQIEAGELFF.

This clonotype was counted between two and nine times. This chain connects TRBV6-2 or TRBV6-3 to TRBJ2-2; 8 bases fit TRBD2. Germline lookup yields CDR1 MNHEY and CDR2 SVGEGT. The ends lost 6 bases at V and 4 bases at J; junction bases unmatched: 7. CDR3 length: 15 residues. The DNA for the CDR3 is TGTGCCAGCAGCCAGAGCGGGAGTGGCACCGGGGAGCTGTTTTTT. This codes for CASSQSGSGTGELFF.

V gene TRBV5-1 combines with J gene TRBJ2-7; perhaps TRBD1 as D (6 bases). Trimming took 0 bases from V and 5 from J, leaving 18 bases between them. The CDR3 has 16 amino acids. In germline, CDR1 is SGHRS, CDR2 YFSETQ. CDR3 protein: CASSLGTVGDINEQYF. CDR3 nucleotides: TGCGCCAGCAGCTTGGGGACAGTTGGGGATATAAACGAGCAGTACTTC.

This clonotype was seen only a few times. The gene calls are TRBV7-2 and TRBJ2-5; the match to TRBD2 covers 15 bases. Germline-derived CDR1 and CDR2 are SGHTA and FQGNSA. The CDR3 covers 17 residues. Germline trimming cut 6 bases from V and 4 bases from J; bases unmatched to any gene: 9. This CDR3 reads CASSSGLAGGWRETQYF. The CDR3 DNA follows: TGTGCCAGCAGTTCTGGACTAGCGGGAGGGTGGAGAGAGACCCAGTACTTC.

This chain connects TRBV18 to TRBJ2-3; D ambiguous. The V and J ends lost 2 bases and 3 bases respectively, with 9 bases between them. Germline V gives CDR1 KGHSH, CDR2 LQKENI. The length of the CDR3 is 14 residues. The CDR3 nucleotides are TGTGCCAGCTCACCAGCCGTGCGGACAGATACGCAGTATTTT. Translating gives CASSPAVRTDTQYF. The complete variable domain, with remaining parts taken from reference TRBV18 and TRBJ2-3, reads NAGVMQNPRHLVRRRGQEARLRCSPMKGHSHVYWYRQLPEEGLKFMVYLQKENIIDESGMPKERFSAEFPKEGPSILRIQQVVRGDSAAYFCASSPAVRTDTQYFGPGTRLTVL.

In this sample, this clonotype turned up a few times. The DNA of the CDR3 is TGCGCCAGCAGCCTCCGAGTGGGGGAGCTGTTTTTT. Amino acids: CASSLRVGELFF. The rearrangement joins TRBV4-3 to TRBJ2-2, with D uncertain. This CDR3 has 12 residues. Trimming left V 4 bases short and J 8 bases short, with 8 bases between. Germline CDR1 LGHNA, CDR2 YSLEER.

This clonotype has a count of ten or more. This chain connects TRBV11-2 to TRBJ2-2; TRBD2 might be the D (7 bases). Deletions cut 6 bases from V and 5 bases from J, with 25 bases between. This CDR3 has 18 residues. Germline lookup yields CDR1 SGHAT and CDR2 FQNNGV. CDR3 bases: TGTGCCAGCAGTTCAAGCTGGGGGGGGCTAGCGGCTACCGGGGAGCTGTTTTTT. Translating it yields CASSSSWGGLAATGELFF.

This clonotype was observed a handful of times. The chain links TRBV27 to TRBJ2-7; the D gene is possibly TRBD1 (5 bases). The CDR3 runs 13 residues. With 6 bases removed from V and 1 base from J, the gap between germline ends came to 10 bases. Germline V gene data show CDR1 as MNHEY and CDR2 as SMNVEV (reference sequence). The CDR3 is CASRFQGSYEQYF. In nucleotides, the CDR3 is TGTGCCAGCAGGTTTCAGGGTTCCTACGAGCAGTACTTC.

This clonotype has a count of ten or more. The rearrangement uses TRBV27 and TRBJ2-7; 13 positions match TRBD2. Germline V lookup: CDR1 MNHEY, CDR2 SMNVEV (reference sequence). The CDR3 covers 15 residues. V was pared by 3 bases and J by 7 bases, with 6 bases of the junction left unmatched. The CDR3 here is CASSLRLAGGVEQYF. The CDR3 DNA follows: TGTGCCAGCAGTTTGAGACTAGCGGGAGGTGTTGAGCAGTACTTC.

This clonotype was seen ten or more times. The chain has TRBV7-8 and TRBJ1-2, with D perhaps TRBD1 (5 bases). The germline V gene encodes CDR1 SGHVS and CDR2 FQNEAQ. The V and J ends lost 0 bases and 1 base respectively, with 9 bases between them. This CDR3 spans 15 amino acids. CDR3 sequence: CASSLAGTVNYGYTF. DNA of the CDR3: TGTGCCAGCAGCTTAGCGGGGACGGTTAACTATGGCTACACCTTC.

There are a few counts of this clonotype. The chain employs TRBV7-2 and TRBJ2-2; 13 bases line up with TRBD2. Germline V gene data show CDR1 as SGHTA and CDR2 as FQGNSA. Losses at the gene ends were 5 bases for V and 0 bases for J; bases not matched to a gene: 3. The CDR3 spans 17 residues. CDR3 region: CASSRGLAGTNTGELFF. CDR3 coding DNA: TGTGCCAGCAGCCGGGGACTAGCGGGAACGAACACCGGGGAGCTGTTTTTT.

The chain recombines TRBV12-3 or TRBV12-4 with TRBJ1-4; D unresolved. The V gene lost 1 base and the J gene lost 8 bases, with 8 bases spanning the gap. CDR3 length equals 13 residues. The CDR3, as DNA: TGTGCCAGCAGTTTAGGGGGTCGCGAAAAACTGTTTTTT. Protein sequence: CASSLGGREKLFF.

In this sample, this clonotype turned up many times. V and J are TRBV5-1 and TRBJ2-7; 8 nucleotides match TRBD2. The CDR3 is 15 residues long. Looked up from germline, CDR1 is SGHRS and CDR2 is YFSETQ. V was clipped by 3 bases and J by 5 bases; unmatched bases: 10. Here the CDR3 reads CASSSRTSRDNEQYF. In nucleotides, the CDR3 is TGCGCCAGCAGCTCGCGGACTAGCCGGGACAACGAGCAGTACTTC.

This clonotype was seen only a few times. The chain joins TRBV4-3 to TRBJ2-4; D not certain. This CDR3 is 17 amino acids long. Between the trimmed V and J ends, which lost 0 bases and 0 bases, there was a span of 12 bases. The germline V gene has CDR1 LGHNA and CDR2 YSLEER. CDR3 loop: CASSQDPGSLAKNIQYF. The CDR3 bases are TGCGCCAGCAGCCAAGATCCCGGGTCTTTAGCCAAAAACATTCAGTACTTC.

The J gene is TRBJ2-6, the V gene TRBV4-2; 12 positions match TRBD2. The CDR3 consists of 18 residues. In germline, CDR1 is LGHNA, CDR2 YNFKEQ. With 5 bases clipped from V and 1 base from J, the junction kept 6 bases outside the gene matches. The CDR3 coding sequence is TGTGCCAGCAGCAGGACTAGCGGGACCTCATCTGGGGCCAACGTCCTGACTTTC. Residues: CASSRTSGTSSGANVLTF.

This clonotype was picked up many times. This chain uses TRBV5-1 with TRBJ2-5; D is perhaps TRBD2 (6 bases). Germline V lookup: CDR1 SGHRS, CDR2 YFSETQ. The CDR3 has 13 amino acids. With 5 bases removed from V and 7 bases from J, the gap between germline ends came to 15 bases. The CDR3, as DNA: TGCGCCAGCAGTATCGGCGGGGTTCCGACCCAGTACTTC. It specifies CASSIGGVPTQYF.

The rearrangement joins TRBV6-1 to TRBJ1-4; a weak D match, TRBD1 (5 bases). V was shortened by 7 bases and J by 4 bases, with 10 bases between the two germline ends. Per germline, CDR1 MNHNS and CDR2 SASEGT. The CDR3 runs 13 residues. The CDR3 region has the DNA TGTGCCAGCATGAACAGGAATAATGAAAAACTGTTTTTT. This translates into CASMNRNNEKLFF.